The 27 T cell receptor beta chains listed next were all sequenced from one sample in a study of blood T cell repertoires in COVID-19 (dated by TCRdb to between 2020 and 2021). Library creation used the immunoSEQ multiplex PCR assay. Held by TCRdb, this immuneACCESS table contains in-frame sequences only and omits some clones. Under half of the omission traces to an unresolved V gene where checked; the cause of the rest is unknown. The sample profile shows 140,000 or so clones; around 87% of them were found once. The ten biggest clones cover over 35% of the sample. The sample taken for sequencing was peripheral blood. These receptor sequences come from a man over 45 who had recovered from COVID-19.

The chain employs TRBV18 and TRBJ2-7; D unresolved. CDR3 length equals 12 residues. CDR1 and CDR2 (germline): KGHSH, LQKENI. V dropped 3 bases and J dropped 10 bases, with 13 bases sitting between them. The CDR3 nucleotides are TGTGCCAGCTCACCCGGTGGAGCTGGACAGTACTTC. Its protein is CASSPGGAGQYF.

V and J are TRBV30 and TRBJ1-1; TRBD1 might be the D (6 bases). The length of the CDR3 is 14 residues. Deletions cut 3 bases from V and 4 bases from J, with 15 bases between. Germline V CDR1 and CDR2: GTSNPN, SVGIG (reference sequence). The CDR3 spells CAWRRALQGTEAFF. Here the CDR3 DNA reads TGTGCCTGGAGAAGGGCTTTACAGGGCACTGAAGCTTTCTTT.

This chain links TRBV7-9 with TRBJ1-6, with D perhaps matching TRBD1 (5 bases). This CDR3 is built from 17 residues. With 1 base removed from V and 9 bases from J, the gap between germline ends came to 19 bases. Per the germline V gene, CDR1 is SEHNR and CDR2 is FQNEAQ (reference sequence). The CDR3 sequence: CASSLVGGWRRGSPLHF. The CDR3 DNA reads as TGTGCCAGCAGCTTAGTCGGGGGTTGGAGAAGGGGTTCACCCCTCCACTTT.

This clone came up once. The rearrangement joins TRBV14 to TRBJ2-5; TRBD2 aligns across 8 bases. V lost 4 bases to trimming and J lost 4 bases; unmatched junction nucleotides: 14. This CDR3 has 17 amino acids. Germline CDR1 reads SGHDN; CDR2 reads FVKESK. CDR3 sequence reads: CASSLGTRRALGETQYF. The CDR3 region has the DNA TGTGCCAGCAGCCTTGGGACTAGACGGGCCCTAGGAGAGACCCAGTACTTC.

The genes are TRBV4-3 and TRBJ1-3; D not certain. The germline V and J ends were trimmed by 0 bases and 0 bases, with 9 bases remaining between them. This CDR3 is built from 16 residues. Germline loops: CDR1 LGHNA, CDR2 YSLEER. CDR3 protein: CASSQDSTGSGNTIYF. CDR3 nucleotide sequence: TGCGCCAGCAGCCAAGATAGTACTGGCTCTGGAAACACCATATATTTT.

This clone was counted a single time. V is TRBV6-1 and J is TRBJ2-1; the match to TRBD1 covers 8 bases. CDR1 is MNHNS, CDR2 SASEGT, per germline. The junction had 3 bases not matched to a gene; V was cut back by 2 bases and J by 6 bases. The CDR3 sequence is 14 residues long. DNA for the CDR3: TGTGCCAGCAGTGAACGGACAGGGCGCAATGAGCAGTTCTTC. Its translation is CASSERTGRNEQFF.

The chain carries TRBV5-6 and TRBJ1-6, with a weak D call TRBD1 (6 bases). Germline lookup yields CDR1 SGHDT and CDR2 YYEEEE. The V and J ends lost 1 base and 7 bases respectively, with 12 bases between them. The CDR3 covers 15 residues. CDR3 sequence reads: CASSLRGNRNSPLHF. CDR3 in DNA: TGTGCCAGCAGCTTGAGGGGGAATCGAAATTCACCCCTCCACTTT.

V usage is TRBV9 and J usage is TRBJ2-2; 9 bases are shared with TRBD1. With V trimmed by 3 bases and J by 6 bases, 6 bases remained unmatched. Germline V gene lookup returns CDR1 SGDLS and CDR2 YYNGEE. There are 15 residues in the CDR3. CDR3 sequence: CASSATGGSAGELFF. DNA of the CDR3: TGTGCCAGCAGCGCAACAGGGGGCTCTGCCGGGGAGCTGTTTTTT.

The V and J genes are TRBV7-2 and TRBJ1-1; TRBD1 agrees at 9 bases. The CDR3 totals 14 residues. J gave up 11 bases and V 1 base, and 8 bases lay outside the gene matches. Germline loops: CDR1 SGHTA, CDR2 FQGNSA. The CDR3 reads CASSLGGTGYSAFF. The CDR3 nucleotides read TGTGCCAGCAGCTTAGGAGGGACAGGGTATTCGGCTTTCTTT.

This chain links TRBV10-2 with TRBJ1-5, with 7 bases aligning to TRBD1. Looked up from germline, CDR1 is WSHSY and CDR2 is SAAADI. After removal of 8 bases from V and 2 bases from J, the junction contained 6 bases not matched to a gene. This CDR3 contains 14 residues. This CDR3 reads CASRGTDRNQPQHF. DNA for the CDR3: TGCGCCAGCCGAGGGACAGACCGCAATCAGCCCCAGCATTTT.

This clone is a singleton in its sample. The chain uses TRBV25-1 and TRBJ2-5; D perhaps matches TRBD2 (5 bases). In germline, CDR1 is MGHDK, CDR2 SYGVNS. This CDR3 is 13 amino acids long. Trimming stripped 7 bases from V and 0 bases from J, with 9 bases between. The CDR3 loop is CASIGLYQETQYF. CDR3 sequence (DNA): TGTGCCAGCATAGGACTGTACCAAGAGACCCAGTACTTC.

This chain links TRBV5-4 with TRBJ2-3, with D maybe TRBD2 (5 bases). Germline CDR1 SGHNT, CDR2 YYREEE (reference sequence). The CDR3 length is 14 residues. Deletions cut 0 bases from V and 2 bases from J, with 7 bases between. The CDR3 bases are TGTGCCAGCAGCTTGGGGACTCTCACAGATACGCAGTATTTT. Protein sequence: CASSLGTLTDTQYF.

This chain uses TRBV5-1 with TRBJ2-3; no definite D call. There are 13 residues in the CDR3. CDR1 SGHRS and CDR2 YFSETQ come from the germline V gene. Deletions cut 0 bases from V and 4 bases from J, with 6 bases between. The CDR3 region is CASSLERSDTQYF. Here the CDR3 DNA reads TGCGCCAGCAGCTTGGAGAGGTCAGATACGCAGTATTTT.

The chain carries TRBV7-2 and TRBJ2-7; TRBD1 matches 10 bases. The CDR3 runs 15 residues. V lost 1 base to trimming and J lost 2 bases; unmatched junction nucleotides: 2. Germline V lookup: CDR1 SGHTA, CDR2 FQGNSA. CDR3 nucleotide sequence: TGTGCCAGCAGCTTAGTCGGGACAGGGGCCTACGAGCAGTACTTC. Amino acids: CASSLVGTGAYEQYF.

The CDR3 here is CASSPLRASGGPNTGELFF. The CDR3, as DNA: TGTGCCAGTAGTCCCTTGAGGGCTAGCGGGGGGCCGAACACCGGGGAGCTGTTTTTT. The chain joins TRBV19 to TRBJ2-2, with TRBD2 matching over 11 bases. Germline CDR1 reads LNHDA; CDR2 reads SQIVND (reference sequence). J lost 0 bases, V lost 5 bases, and 11 bases had no gene match. CDR3 size: 19 residues.

The chain links TRBV29-1 to TRBJ2-1, with D unclear. The CDR3 runs 14 residues. Trimming pared 3 bases from V and 0 bases from J, leaving 9 bases between. Germline loops: CDR1 SQVTM, CDR2 ANQGSEA. DNA for the CDR3: TGCAGCGTTGAGGCCAGAAGCTCCTACAATGAGCAGTTCTTC. This encodes CSVEARSSYNEQFF.

J is TRBJ1-2 and V is TRBV6-5; 8 nucleotides line up with TRBD1. The CDR3 extends over 15 amino acids. After removal of 0 bases from V and 3 bases from J, the junction contained 3 bases not matched to a gene. Germline V gene sequence: CDR1 MNHEY, CDR2 SVGAGI. CDR3 sequence reads: CASSYSQTGDYGYTF. CDR3 DNA sequence: TGTGCCAGCAGTTACTCGCAGACAGGGGACTATGGCTACACCTTC.

The gene calls are TRBV6-5 and TRBJ1-1; 7 bases map to TRBD1. This CDR3 contains 15 residues. With 4 bases clipped from V and 6 bases from J, the junction kept 11 bases outside the gene matches. Germline assignment: CDR1 MNHEY and CDR2 SVGAGI. The CDR3 region is CASSSYDREGSEAFF. CDR3 DNA sequence: TGTGCCAGCAGTTCATACGACAGGGAAGGGTCTGAAGCTTTCTTT.

V gene TRBV5-6 combines with J gene TRBJ2-1; the match to TRBD2 covers 13 bases. Trimming removed 4 bases from V and 6 bases from J; junction bases left unmatched: 4. The CDR3 runs 15 residues. In germline, CDR1 is SGHDT, CDR2 YYEEEE. CDR3 region: CASSRRTSGSNEQFF. The CDR3 DNA follows: TGTGCCAGCAGCCGACGGACTAGCGGGAGCAATGAGCAGTTCTTC.

J is TRBJ1-1 and V is TRBV18; possibly TRBD1 for D (6 bases). In germline, CDR1 is KGHSH, CDR2 LQKENI. The germline V and J ends were trimmed by 1 base and 1 base, with 10 bases remaining between them. This CDR3 comprises 15 residues. The DNA for the CDR3 is TGTGCCAGCTCACCACGGGGGGGGCCGAACACTGAAGCTTTCTTT. Translating gives CASSPRGGPNTEAFF.

This rearrangement joins TRBV29-1 to TRBJ1-1; 9 bases align to TRBD1. Losses at the gene ends were 7 bases for V and 5 bases for J; bases not matched to a gene: 8. The CDR3 sequence is 13 residues long. Germline values: CDR1 SQVTM, CDR2 ANQGSEA. DNA for the CDR3: TGCAGCGCCGAAGGGACAGGGCGGACTGAAGCTTTCTTT. Its protein product is CSAEGTGRTEAFF. Full variable domain (missing parts from reference TRBV29-1 and TRBJ1-1): SAVISQKPSRDICQRGTSLTIQCQVDSQVTMMFWYRQQPGQSLTLIATANQGSEATYESGFVIDKFPISRPNLTFSTLTVSNMSPEDSSIYLCSAEGTGRTEAFFGQGTRLTVV.

On this clone itself: The junction does not match germline at one end; this may be a read error. The rearrangement uses TRBV7-9 and TRBJ2-7, with TRBD2 identical over 10 bases. The germline V gene has CDR1 SEHNR and CDR2 FQNEAQ (reference sequence). CDR3 length equals 14 residues. CDR3 DNA sequence: TGTGCCAGCAGCATAGCGGGGGGAGCCTACGAGCAGTACTTC. Translation gives CASSIAGGAYEQYF.

This clone has a single count. V usage is TRBV4-2 and J usage is TRBJ2-3; D might be TRBD1 (5 bases). This CDR3 is 18 amino acids long. The V gene lost 0 bases and the J gene lost 0 bases, with 16 bases spanning the gap. Per germline, CDR1 LGHNA and CDR2 YNFKEQ. CDR3 loop: CASSQDAPGQGSTDTQYF. In nucleotides, the CDR3 is TGTGCCAGCAGCCAAGATGCCCCAGGACAAGGTAGCACAGATACGCAGTATTTT.

The chain combines TRBV12-3 or TRBV12-4 with TRBJ2-5; D unclear. Trimming left V 4 bases short and J 1 base short, with 7 bases between. The CDR3 loop spans 13 amino acids. Here the CDR3 DNA reads TGTGCCAGCAGTTACGGTCTCCAAGAGACCCAGTACTTC. This codes for CASSYGLQETQYF.

The chain couples TRBV7-2 to TRBJ2-1; 8 positions agree with TRBD1. V lost 1 base to trimming and J lost 7 bases; unmatched junction nucleotides: 3. This CDR3 comprises 14 residues. Per the germline V gene, CDR1 is SGHTA and CDR2 is FQGNSA. The CDR3 bases are TGTGCCAGCAGCTTAGACCAGGGGGCTAATGAGCAGTTCTTC. It codes for CASSLDQGANEQFF.

The V gene is TRBV2, the J gene TRBJ2-1; TRBD2 matches at 8 bases. Germline CDR1 and CDR2: SNHLY and FYNNEI. With V trimmed by 3 bases and J by 4 bases, 5 bases remained unmatched. The CDR3 has 15 residues. In DNA form, the CDR3 reads TGTGCCAGCAGTGAGATTAGCGGGGTGTACAATGAGCAGTTCTTC. Protein: CASSEISGVYNEQFF.

The rearrangement links TRBV30 to TRBJ2-3, with 11 nucleotides matching TRBD2. There are 14 residues in the CDR3. Germline V gene lookup returns CDR1 GTSNPN and CDR2 SVGIG (reference sequence). V lost 4 bases to trimming and J lost 6 bases; unmatched junction nucleotides: 6. CDR3 nucleotide sequence: TGTGCCTGGACATTGATAGCGGGGGGGGATACGCAGTATTTT. Translating it yields CAWTLIAGGDTQYF.